Detailed here is one T cell receptor (beta chain). Profiled with immunoSEQ multiplex PCR; TCRdb holds only in-frame clones, not every one. The table lists 40,000 or so clones, about 90% of them singletons. This sample was taken from a study of T cell changes during pregnancy in multiple sclerosis. The CDR3 spans 19 residues. The origin of this receptor is a female donor in good health, enrolled as a control in a pregnancy study. Material: CD4+ T cells from peripheral blood mononuclear cells, obtained in the third trimester of pregnancy. The chain couples TRBV21-1 to TRBJ1-1; the table calls TRBD1, which could not be checked here. TRBV21-1 is marked as a pseudogene. The CDR3 loop reads CASSKGTGEERGTNTEAFF. The CDR3 DNA reads as TGTGCCAGCAGCAAAGGGACAGGGGAGGAAAGGGGCACGAACACTGAAGCTTTCTTT.